One and the same sample provided the 28 T cell receptor beta chains below, sequenced in a study of T cells of healthy individuals. One entry per CDR3 protein results from TCRdb running MiXCR on the 5' RACE reads. The table includes 95,000 to 100,000 distinct CDR3 sequences, approximately 15% detected once. The receptors come from a human donor in good health.

In this sample, this clonotype turned up many times. V gene TRBV7-3 combines with J gene TRBJ2-3; D ambiguous. CDR1 and CDR2 from the germline V gene are SGHTA and FQGTGA. The CDR3 is 15 amino acids. V dropped 1 base and J dropped 2 bases, with 10 bases sitting between them. The CDR3 spells CASSLMAPPTDTQYF. DNA of the CDR3: TGTGCCAGCAGCTTAATGGCGCCCCCCACAGATACGCAGTATTTT.

This clonotype was seen at least ten times. The rearrangement links TRBV9 to TRBJ2-1, with unresolved D. The germline CDR1 and CDR2 sequences are SGDLS and YYNGEE. Trimming took off 2 bases at V and 4 bases at J, with 4 bases between the two ends. The CDR3 is made up of 12 amino acids. This chain's CDR3 is CASSVDYNEQFF. CDR3 nucleotides: TGTGCCAGCAGCGTTGATTACAATGAGCAGTTCTTC.

In this sample, this clonotype turned up a few times. The chain employs TRBV28 and TRBJ2-5; D uncertain. CDR3 length: 15 residues. V was cut by 2 bases and J by 2 bases, with 12 bases left in between. Germline lookup yields CDR1 MDHEN and CDR2 SYDVKM. In DNA form, the CDR3 reads TGTGCCAGCAGTTTACGGCCGGGTTTACAAGAGACCCAGTACTTC. Translated, it gives CASSLRPGLQETQYF.

This clonotype was counted at least ten times. This chain joins TRBV20-1 and TRBJ2-5; 10 bases map to TRBD2. With 3 bases clipped from V and 3 bases from J, the junction kept 4 bases outside the gene matches. CDR1 DFQATT and CDR2 SNEGSKA come from the germline V gene (reference sequence). This CDR3 region has 14 residues. The CDR3 bases are TGCAGTGCTAGTTCCGGGACTAGCGAAGAGACCCAGTACTTC. This encodes CSASSGTSEETQYF.

In the case of this clonotype: Since a much larger clone is just one base distant, this may be a read error. Since no conserved phenylalanine or tryptophan closes the CDR3, a read error is the likely cause. The V gene is TRBV7-2, the J gene TRBJ1-2; TRBD1 aligns across 7 bases. Per germline, CDR1 SGHTA and CDR2 FQGNSA. J was trimmed by 4 bases and V by 1 base; bases with no gene match: 0. The CDR3 is 13 amino acids. For the CDR3, the DNA is TGTGCCAGCAGCTTAGGACAGGGCTATGGCTACACCTTA. Amino acid sequence: CASSLGQGYGYTL.

This clonotype was observed a handful of times. The chain uses TRBV5-1 and TRBJ2-7; D may be TRBD2 (6 bases). Germline V gene data show CDR1 as SGHRS and CDR2 as YFSETQ. The CDR3 is 13 amino acids. V was pared by 4 bases and J by 1 base, with 9 bases between. The CDR3 loop is CASSRDWSYEQYF. Written as DNA, the CDR3 is TGCGCCAGCAGCAGGGACTGGTCCTACGAGCAGTACTTC.

The V call is TRBV9, the J call TRBJ2-2, with D uncertain. In germline, CDR1 is SGDLS, CDR2 YYNGEE. The CDR3 runs 12 residues. Trimming left V 9 bases short and J 5 bases short, with 11 bases between. The CDR3 nucleotides read TGTGCCACGGTGGCCTATACCGGGGAGCTGTTTTTT. Its translation is CATVAYTGELFF.

This clonotype showed up just a few times. The V and J genes are TRBV4-1 and TRBJ2-1; TRBD2 aligns across 8 bases. The CDR3 sequence is 16 residues long. Germline trimming cut 2 bases from V and 4 bases from J; bases unmatched to any gene: 7. CDR1 and CDR2 from the germline V gene are MGHRA and YSYEKL. This chain's CDR3 is CASSQSLAGYYNEQFF. CDR3 DNA: TGCGCCAGCAGCCAATCCTTAGCGGGGTATTACAATGAGCAGTTCTTC.

Only a few counts were recorded for this clonotype. The chain employs TRBV2 and TRBJ2-3; the match to TRBD2 covers 9 bases. This CDR3 spans 14 amino acids. After removal of 8 bases from V and 4 bases from J, the junction contained 7 bases not matched to a gene. CDR1 and CDR2 from the germline V gene are SNHLY and FYNNEI. The CDR3 loop reads CASGTSWVPDTQYF. CDR3 DNA: TGTGCCAGCGGGACTAGCTGGGTTCCAGATACGCAGTATTTT.

This clonotype came up many times. V and J are TRBV7-2 and TRBJ1-5; D ambiguous. Looked up from germline, CDR1 is SGHTA and CDR2 is FQGNSA. V was shortened by 2 bases and J by 3 bases, with 8 bases between the two germline ends. CDR3 size: 14 residues. CDR3 amino acids: CASSLMAPNQPQHF. In DNA form, the CDR3 reads TGTGCCAGCAGCTTAATGGCCCCCAATCAGCCCCAGCATTTT.

V and J are TRBV5-1 and TRBJ2-2; D remains unclear. Per germline, CDR1 SGHRS and CDR2 YFSETQ. The CDR3 sequence is 13 residues long. Deletions cut 3 bases from V and 2 bases from J, with 5 bases between. CDR3 nucleotide sequence: TGCGCCAGCAGCTCACTAAACACCGGGGAGCTGTTTTTT. This translates into CASSSLNTGELFF.

This clonotype was counted ten times or more. The chain carries TRBV7-8 and TRBJ2-6, with D hard to call. Per germline, CDR1 SGHVS and CDR2 FQNEAQ. Trimming shortened V by 1 base and J by 3 bases, and 7 bases separated the two germline ends. This CDR3 has 15 amino acids. DNA of the CDR3: TGTGCCAGCAGCTTAGGTGGGGATGGGGCCAACGTCCTGACTTTC. It codes for CASSLGGDGANVLTF.

This clonotype was seen at least ten times. V usage is TRBV6-1 and J usage is TRBJ2-7; 9 nucleotides line up with TRBD1. J lost 6 bases, V lost 7 bases, and 10 bases had no gene match. The germline CDR1 and CDR2 sequences are MNHNS and SASEGT. This CDR3 is built from 14 residues. CDR3 protein: CASTSGTGSVEQYF. CDR3 DNA sequence: TGTGCCAGCACCTCCGGGACAGGGTCCGTCGAGCAGTACTTC.

CDR3 coding DNA: TGTGCCAGCAGCCCTTTGACCGGGGACGAGCAGTACTTC. Encoded protein: CASSPLTGDEQYF. The chain joins TRBV12-3 or TRBV12-4 to TRBJ2-7, with D possibly being TRBD2 (5 bases). This CDR3 has 13 residues. The germline V and J ends were trimmed by 6 bases and 5 bases, with 14 bases remaining between them.

Only a few counts were recorded for this clonotype. V usage is TRBV20-1 and J usage is TRBJ1-1; 9 nucleotides align to TRBD1. The trim removed 2 bases at V and 3 bases at J, leaving 1 base unmatched. The CDR3 spans 13 residues. Germline assignment: CDR1 DFQATT and CDR2 SNEGSKA (reference sequence). The CDR3 nucleotides are TGCAGTGCTAGATGGGACAGGGACACTGAAGCTTTCTTT. Its protein is CSARWDRDTEAFF.

This clonotype was observed a handful of times. The CDR3 here is CASSSGGDKNIQYF. The CDR3 DNA sequence: TGTGCCAGCAGCTCCGGCGGGGACAAAAACATTCAGTACTTC. The rearrangement uses TRBV7-9 and TRBJ2-4; D possibly corresponds to TRBD2 (6 bases). CDR1 is SEHNR, CDR2 FQNEAQ, per germline (reference sequence). With 4 bases removed from V and 3 bases from J, the gap between germline ends came to 10 bases. The CDR3 covers 14 residues. The full variable domain, rest sourced from reference TRBV7-9 and TRBJ2-4, is DTGVSQNPRHKITKRGQNVTFRCDPISEHNRLYWYRQTLGQGPEFLTYFQNEAQLEKSRLLSDRFSAERPKGSFSTLEIQRTEQGDSAMYLCASSSGGDKNIQYFGAGTRLSVL.

The DNA for the CDR3 is TGTGCCAGCAGCCTCCTAGGATTCGAGCAGTACTTC. Encoded protein: CASSLLGFEQYF. The chain combines TRBV12-3 or TRBV12-4 with TRBJ2-7, with no clear D. V was clipped by 6 bases and J by 6 bases, with 12 bases between them. This CDR3 comprises 12 residues.

V usage is TRBV2 and J usage is TRBJ1-1; 7 bases match TRBD1. CDR1 and CDR2 (germline): SNHLY, FYNNEI. The trim removed 6 bases at V and 4 bases at J, leaving 5 bases unmatched. The CDR3 totals 13 residues. The CDR3 DNA is TGTGCCAGCAGGAAGACAGGGTCCACTGAAGCTTTCTTT. Translating gives CASRKTGSTEAFF.

V gene TRBV27 combines with J gene TRBJ2-7; a possible D gene is TRBD2 (6 bases). V was cut by 5 bases and J by 3 bases, with 11 bases left in between. The CDR3 has 13 residues. CDR1 and CDR2 (germline): MNHEY, SMNVEV (reference sequence). The CDR3 region is CASSPRGFYEQYF. CDR3 DNA sequence: TGTGCCAGCAGTCCGCGGGGCTTCTACGAGCAGTACTTC.

The V call is TRBV7-6, the J call TRBJ1-2, with D uncertain. Germline V gives CDR1 SGHVS, CDR2 FNYEAQ. This CDR3 has 12 residues. The germline V and J ends were trimmed by 8 bases and 7 bases, with 14 bases remaining between them. The CDR3 DNA is TGTGCCAGCTTAGCGCCCCGCGGTGGCTACACCTTC. This sequence encodes CASLAPRGGYTF. Based on the CDR3 plus reference TRBV7-6 and TRBJ1-2, the full variable domain is GAGVSQSPRYKVTKRGQDVALRCDPISGHVSLYWYRQALGQGPEFLTYFNYEAQQDKSGLPNDRFSAERPEGSISTLTIQRTEQRDSAMYRCASLAPRGGYTFGSGTRLTVV.

This clonotype was recorded a few times. This sequence joins TRBV7-9 and TRBJ2-3; D tentatively reads TRBD1 or TRBD2 (5 bases each). The germline CDR1 and CDR2 sequences are SEHNR and FQNEAQ (reference sequence). The CDR3 loop spans 15 amino acids. V lost 2 bases and J 0 bases, leaving 9 bases between the germline ends. The CDR3: CASSLYRDSTDTQYF. CDR3 coding DNA: TGTGCCAGCAGCTTATATCGGGACAGCACAGATACGCAGTATTTT.

The chain uses TRBV6-5 and TRBJ2-2; D is tentatively TRBD1 or TRBD2 (7 bases each). There are 14 residues in the CDR3. The germline V gene encodes CDR1 MNHEY and CDR2 SVGAGI. The V end was cut by 2 bases, the J end by 5 bases, with 9 bases between. The CDR3 DNA reads TGTGCCAGCAGTTACCAGGGGGGGACCGGGGAGCTGTTTTTT. This encodes CASSYQGGTGELFF.

J is TRBJ2-1 and V is TRBV24-1, with 7 bases identical to TRBD1. The germline V gene encodes CDR1 KGHDR and CDR2 SFDVKD. Trimming removed 3 bases from V and 7 bases from J; junction bases left unmatched: 5. The CDR3 totals 14 residues. The CDR3 here is CATSDPWDSNEQFF. CDR3 bases: TGTGCCACCAGTGATCCTTGGGACAGTAATGAGCAGTTCTTC.

CDR3 DNA sequence: TGTGCCAGCAGCCAAGTAGGGGTGAACACTGAAGCTTTCTTT. This sequence encodes CASSQVGVNTEAFF. V is TRBV3-1 and J is TRBJ1-1, with D possibly being TRBD1 (5 bases). The CDR3 contains 14 residues. Per the germline V gene, CDR1 is LGHDT and CDR2 is YNNKEL (reference sequence). The ends were cut back, 1 base at V and 0 bases at J, with 6 bases in the middle.

This clonotype was detected only a few times. The chain has TRBV29-1 and TRBJ2-1; TRBD1 might be the D (6 bases). This CDR3 is built from 15 residues. Germline V CDR1 and CDR2: SQVTM, ANQGSEA. V was cut by 4 bases and J by 0 bases, with 13 bases left in between. The CDR3 nucleotides read TGCAGCGTTGTAAGGGGGTTTAACTCCTACAATGAGCAGTTCTTC. Residues: CSVVRGFNSYNEQFF.

This clonotype was seen only a few times. The rearrangement joins TRBV4-1 to TRBJ1-1, with unresolved D. This CDR3 comprises 14 residues. Looked up from germline, CDR1 is MGHRA and CDR2 is YSYEKL. Trimming took off 0 bases at V and 8 bases at J, with 13 bases between the two ends. The CDR3 reads CASSQDSPVSEAFF. As DNA, the CDR3 is TGCGCCAGCAGCCAAGACAGTCCGGTCAGCGAAGCTTTCTTT.

This sequence joins TRBV28 and TRBJ1-3, with D perhaps matching TRBD1 (6 bases). V was pared by 4 bases and J by 8 bases, with 18 bases between. The CDR3 covers 15 residues. Germline CDR1 is MDHEN and CDR2 is SYDVKM. CDR3 loop: CASSSPRTVLYTIYF. DNA for the CDR3: TGTGCCAGCAGTTCTCCCCGGACAGTTCTCTACACCATATATTTT.

The chain is built from TRBV29-1 and TRBJ2-1; D call uncertain. Deletions cut 2 bases from V and 8 bases from J, with 4 bases between. Germline CDR1 and CDR2: SQVTM and ANQGSEA. This CDR3 contains 10 residues. As DNA, the CDR3 is TGCAGCGTTGAATACCATGAGCAGTTCTTC. Protein sequence: CSVEYHEQFF.